These T cell receptor beta chains were read from a single sample in a study of T cell clonotyping in hematopoietic cell transplantation. Produced via immunoSEQ multiplex PCR; TCRdb's table is partial and in-frame only. Of 7,000 or so clones listed, 89% are singletons. Sequencing used PBMCs, obtained 30 days after allogeneic stem cell transplant. The receptor set was obtained from a female patient aged 50-60 years who had an allogeneic stem cell transplant from an unrelated donor, so the T cells may come from the graft donor. Some clones in this sample may be carry-over from other donors' samples. Each CDR3 is given with its conserved first and last residue. Fields, in order: V gene, clone size, D gene, J gene, CDR3 length, CDR3 DNA, CDR3 protein. A D gene is named only where the DNA matches it firmly. The size field is filled for only some rows; it gives once, few, many or a size class.

>TRBV5-6|.|.|TRBJ1-1|13
TGTGCCAGCAGCTCCGGTGGGTCGACTGAAGCTTTCTTT
CASSSGGSTEAFF
>TRBV5-1|.|.|TRBJ2-3|11
TGCGCCAGCAGCGGGGCAGATACGCAGTATTTT
CASSGADTQYF
>TRBV7-9|.|.|TRBJ1-2|16
TGTGCCAGCAGCTTAGTGGGCCGACCGATTAACTATGGCTACACCTTC
CASSLVGRPINYGYTF
>TRBV7-9|.|.|TRBJ2-2|15
TGTGCCAGCACCCCAACAGAAGCGGCCACCGGGGAGCTGTTTTTT
CASTPTEAATGELFF
>TRBV19|once|TRBD1|TRBJ1-5|13
TGTGCCAGCAGGACAGGGGGCAATCAGCCCCAGCATTTT
CASRTGGNQPQHF
>TRBV28|.|TRBD1|TRBJ1-2|13
TGTGCCAGCAGACCGACAGGGGTCGATGGCTACACCTTC
CASRPTGVDGYTF
>TRBV19|.|.|TRBJ2-1|11
TGTGCCAGTGGGGAGCCCAGGGAGCAGTTCTTC
CASGEPREQFF
>TRBV27|.|.|TRBJ2-1|16
TGTGCCAGCAGTTCCACTCTTTGGGGGAGTTACAATGAGCAGTTCTTC
CASSSTLWGSYNEQFF
>TRBV29-1|.|.|TRBJ1-2|10
TGCAGCGATGGGGTCAGTGGCTACACCTTC
CSDGVSGYTF
>TRBV14|.|.|TRBJ1-1|15
TGTGCCAGCAGCCAGTTAGATGGGATGAACACTGAAGCTTTCTTT
CASSQLDGMNTEAFF
>TRBV12-5|.|TRBD2|TRBJ2-7|18
TGTGCTAGTGACGGCCCGGGACTAGCGGGATTAAGCTCCTACGAGCAGTACTTC
CASDGPGLAGLSSYEQYF
>TRBV7-9|.|.|TRBJ1-1|13
TGTGCCAGCAGCTTAATAGCGAACACTGAAGCTTTCTTT
CASSLIANTEAFF
>TRBV6-5|.|.|TRBJ1-6|14
TGTGCCAGCAGTTGGGGTCAGGATAATTCACCCCTCCACTTT
CASSWGQDNSPLHF
>TRBV28|.|TRBD1|TRBJ2-3|14
TGTGCCAGCAGTCGGGACAGGGCGGCAGATACGCAGTATTTT
CASSRDRAADTQYF
>TRBV9|.|.|TRBJ1-3|14
TGTGCCAGCAGCGTAGATGGGAGGGGAAACACCATATATTTT
CASSVDGRGNTIYF
>TRBV30|.|TRBD1|TRBJ1-5|14
TGTGCCTGGAGTGTAACAGGGGCCGATCAGCCCCAGCATTTT
CAWSVTGADQPQHF
>TRBV7-8|.|.|TRBJ1-4|16
TGTGCCAGCAGCTTAGGTCCGGGTGCAACTAATGAAAAACTGTTTTTT
CASSLGPGATNEKLFF
>TRBV6-5|.|.|TRBJ1-5|14
TGTGCCAGCAAAAGGGACGTTAGCAATCAGCCCCAGCATTTT
CASKRDVSNQPQHF
>TRBV5-1|.|.|TRBJ1-3|15
TGCGCCAGCGCTAAAGACGGGGCCCTTGGAAACACCATATATTTT
CASAKDGALGNTIYF
>TRBV15|.|.|TRBJ1-5|14
TGTGCCACCAGCACCCGAGGTAGCAATCAGCCCCAGCATTTT
CATSTRGSNQPQHF
>TRBV5-4|.|TRBD2|TRBJ2-1|15
TGTGCCAGCTGGGTCGGGGGGGCAGCCGACAATGAGCAGTTCTTC
CASWVGGAADNEQFF
>TRBV11-2|.|.|TRBJ2-7|16
TGTGCCAGCAGCTTATCCAGCTCCAGGTTCACCTACGAGCAGTACTTC
CASSLSSSRFTYEQYF
>TRBV2|.|TRBD1|TRBJ2-7|12
TGTGCCAGCACTTTCGACAGGGTCGAGCAGTACTTC
CASTFDRVEQYF
>TRBV2|.|.|TRBJ2-7|13
TGTGCCAGCAGTGAGAGACAGACCTACGAGCAGTACTTC
CASSERQTYEQYF
>TRBV4-3|.|.|TRBJ1-2|13
TGCGCCAGCAGCCCATCGGGACGCTATGGCTACACCTTC
CASSPSGRYGYTF
>TRBV4-1|.|.|TRBJ1-3|17
TGCGCCAGCAGCCAATTACAAGGGCATAACTCTGGAAACACCATATATTTT
CASSQLQGHNSGNTIYF
>TRBV27|.|.|TRBJ2-7|16
TGTGCCAGCAGACCCGCCCGGGCTTCCTCTCCAACCGAGCAGTACTTC
CASRPARASSPTEQYF
>TRBV2|.|.|TRBJ1-2|12
TGTGCCAGCAAGATATCCGGGGATGGCTACACCTTC
CASKISGDGYTF
>TRBV28|.|.|TRBJ2-1|16
TGTGCCAGCAGTGCTCCCACAGGGAGAACGGGGAATGAGCAGTTCTTC
CASSAPTGRTGNEQFF
>TRBV28|.|TRBD1|TRBJ1-6|15
TGTGCCAGCAGTTCCCCCGGGACAGGGGATTCACCCCTCCACTTT
CASSSPGTGDSPLHF
>TRBV10-3|.|TRBD1|TRBJ2-5|14
TGTGCCATCAGTGATGTAGGGGGCAGAGAGACCCAGTACTTC
CAISDVGGRETQYF
>TRBV30|few|.|TRBJ2-1|11
TGTGCCTGGAGTATGGGGAATGAGCAGTTCTTC
CAWSMGNEQFF
>TRBV28|.|.|TRBJ2-7|16
TGTGCCAGCAGTTTGGCAGGACCAATAGGCGGCTACGAGCAGTACTTC
CASSLAGPIGGYEQYF
>TRBV5-1|.|.|TRBJ1-2|15
TGCGCCAGCAGCCCCTTTTGGAAGCCTAACTATGGCTACACCTTC
CASSPFWKPNYGYTF
>TRBV14|few|.|TRBJ1-2|14
TGTGCCAGCAGCCAAGGGACCGCCGCCGGCGGCTACACCTTC
CASSQGTAAGGYTF
>TRBV29-1|.|TRBD1|TRBJ1-1|10
TGCAGCGTTTGGGACAGCGCGGCTTTCTTT
CSVWDSAAFF
>TRBV6-1|.|.|TRBJ2-1|15
TGTGCCAGCAGTGATCTTGGGCGGGCCTACAATGAGCAGTTCTTC
CASSDLGRAYNEQFF
>TRBV7-2|.|.|TRBJ1-5|15
TGTGCCAGCAGCTTACAGGGAACCCTCAATCAGCCCCAGCATTTT
CASSLQGTLNQPQHF
>TRBV30|once|.|TRBJ1-2|13
TGTGCCTGGGGTATTAGGGGAAACTATGGCTACACCTTC
CAWGIRGNYGYTF